A selection of T cell receptor beta chains follows, all from one sample in a study of vaccination and CD4 T cells after COVID-19. These receptors' antigens are unknown. Each CDR3 protein gets one entry after TCRdb re-called the PCR reads with MiXCR. The sample contains 15,000 to 20,000 distinct CDR3 sequences, 67% of which appear only once. Material for sequencing was CD4+ T cells from blood, cultured in vitro. Every receptor here comes from a human donor who had recovered from COVID-19. CDR3s include the opening cysteine and the closing phenylalanine or tryptophan. The size of a clone is reported for some rows only, either as once, few or many, or as a class for expanded clones.

16	TRBV19	TRBJ2-4	.	CASSILGSLAKNIQYF
14	TRBV28	TRBJ1-2	.	CASSFPTANYGYTF
14	TRBV28	TRBJ1-5	few	CASSFIREVKPQHF
13	TRBV27	TRBJ1-5	.	CASRPFTAQPQHF
15	TRBV12-3/TRBV12-4	TRBJ1-2	.	CASSRSRGANYGYTF
14	TRBV27	TRBJ2-1	once	CARRLVRSYNEQFF
17	TRBV24-1	TRBJ2-2	.	CATSDLPGMGPTGELFF
12	TRBV20-1	TRBJ1-2	.	CSAQQGNYGYTF
15	TRBV7-3	TRBJ1-2	.	CASSLRQGGDYGYTF
13	TRBV6-1	TRBJ1-2	.	CASKNGQGYGYTF
13	TRBV19	TRBJ1-1	once	CASIAGTNTEAFF
15	TRBV6-5	TRBJ2-1	.	CASSYSGRSYNEQFF
15	TRBV28	TRBJ1-1	once	CASSSTTGSETEAFF